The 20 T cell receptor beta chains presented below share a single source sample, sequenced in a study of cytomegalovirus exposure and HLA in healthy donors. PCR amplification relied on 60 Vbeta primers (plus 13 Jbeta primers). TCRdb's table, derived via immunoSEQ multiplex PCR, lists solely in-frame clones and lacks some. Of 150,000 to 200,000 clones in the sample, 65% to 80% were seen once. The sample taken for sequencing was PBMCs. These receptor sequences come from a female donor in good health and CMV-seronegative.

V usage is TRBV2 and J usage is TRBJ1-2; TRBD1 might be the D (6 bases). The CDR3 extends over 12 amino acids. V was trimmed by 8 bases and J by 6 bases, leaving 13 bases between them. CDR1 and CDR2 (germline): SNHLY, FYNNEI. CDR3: CASYGQNNGYTF. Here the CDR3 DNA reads TGTGCCAGCTACGGACAGAACAATGGCTACACCTTC.

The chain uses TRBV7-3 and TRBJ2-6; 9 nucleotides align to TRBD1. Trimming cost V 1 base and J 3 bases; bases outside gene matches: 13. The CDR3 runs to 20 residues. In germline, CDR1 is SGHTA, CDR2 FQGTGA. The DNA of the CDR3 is TGTGCCAGCAGCTTAATGGGGGCGGGACAGGGCGGGAGTGGGGCCAACGTCCTGACTTTC. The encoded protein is CASSLMGAGQGGSGANVLTF.

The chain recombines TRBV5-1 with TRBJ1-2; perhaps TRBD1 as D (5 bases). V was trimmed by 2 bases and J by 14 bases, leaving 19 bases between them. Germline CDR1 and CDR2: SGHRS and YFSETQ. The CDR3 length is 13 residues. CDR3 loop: CASSFSDSALATF. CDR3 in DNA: TGCGCCAGCAGCTTTAGTGACAGCGCCCTCGCGACCTTC. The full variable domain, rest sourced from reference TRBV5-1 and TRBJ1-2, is KAGVTQTPRYLIKTRGQQVTLSCSPISGHRSVSWYQQTPGQGLQFLFEYFSETQRNKGNFPGRFSGRQFSNSRSEMNVSTLELGDSALYLCASSFSDSALATFGSGTRLTVV.

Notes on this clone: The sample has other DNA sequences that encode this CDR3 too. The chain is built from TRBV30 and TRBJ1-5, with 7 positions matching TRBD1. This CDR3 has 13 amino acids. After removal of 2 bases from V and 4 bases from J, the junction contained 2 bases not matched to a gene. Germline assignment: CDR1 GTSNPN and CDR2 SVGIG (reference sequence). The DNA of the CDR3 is TGTGCCTGGAGTAAACAGGGGAATCAGCCCCAGCATTTT. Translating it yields CAWSKQGNQPQHF.

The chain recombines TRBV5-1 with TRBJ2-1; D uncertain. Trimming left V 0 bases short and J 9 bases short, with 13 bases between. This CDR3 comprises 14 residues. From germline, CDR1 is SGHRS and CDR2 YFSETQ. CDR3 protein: CASSLVPGEAEQFF. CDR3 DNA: TGCGCCAGCAGCTTGGTGCCAGGCGAAGCTGAGCAGTTCTTC.

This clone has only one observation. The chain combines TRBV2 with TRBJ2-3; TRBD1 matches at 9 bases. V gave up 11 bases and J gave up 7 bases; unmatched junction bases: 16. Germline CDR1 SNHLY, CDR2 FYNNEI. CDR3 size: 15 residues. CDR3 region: CASYIPLGQGNTQYF. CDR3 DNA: TGTGCCTCCTATATCCCCCTGGGACAGGGAAATACGCAGTATTTT.

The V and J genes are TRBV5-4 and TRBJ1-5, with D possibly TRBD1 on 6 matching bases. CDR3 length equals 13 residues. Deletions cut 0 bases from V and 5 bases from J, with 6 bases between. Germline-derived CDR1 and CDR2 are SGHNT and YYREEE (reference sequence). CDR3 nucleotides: TGTGCCAGCAGCTTGGACAGGGATCAGCCCCAGCATTTT. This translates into CASSLDRDQPQHF.

CDR3 in amino acids: CASSPPSAPNTGELFF. The CDR3 DNA reads TGTGCCAGCAGCCCCCCTAGCGCCCCGAACACCGGGGAGCTGTTTTTT. This rearrangement joins TRBV5-4 to TRBJ2-2; weak D call: TRBD2 (6 bases). The V gene's germline CDR1 is SGHNT and CDR2 YYREEE (reference sequence). Deletions cut 4 bases from V and 0 bases from J, with 13 bases between. This CDR3 comprises 16 residues.

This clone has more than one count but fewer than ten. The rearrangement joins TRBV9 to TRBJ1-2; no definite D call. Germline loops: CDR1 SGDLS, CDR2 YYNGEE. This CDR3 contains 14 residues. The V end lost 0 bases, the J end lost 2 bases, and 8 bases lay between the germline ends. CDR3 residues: CASSVAAGNYGYTF. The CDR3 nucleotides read TGTGCCAGCAGCGTAGCGGCGGGGAACTATGGCTACACCTTC. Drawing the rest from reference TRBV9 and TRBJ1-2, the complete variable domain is DSGVTQTPKHLITATGQRVTLRCSPRSGDLSVYWYQQSLDQGLQFLIQYYNGEERAKGNILERFSAQQFPDLHSELNLSSLELGDSALYFCASSVAAGNYGYTFGSGTRLTVV.

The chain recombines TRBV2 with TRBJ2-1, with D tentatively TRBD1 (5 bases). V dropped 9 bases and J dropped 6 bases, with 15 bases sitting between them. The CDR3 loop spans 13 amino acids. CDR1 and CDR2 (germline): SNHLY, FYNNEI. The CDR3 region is CARAIARANEQFF. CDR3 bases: TGTGCCAGAGCGATTGCCAGGGCCAATGAGCAGTTCTTC.

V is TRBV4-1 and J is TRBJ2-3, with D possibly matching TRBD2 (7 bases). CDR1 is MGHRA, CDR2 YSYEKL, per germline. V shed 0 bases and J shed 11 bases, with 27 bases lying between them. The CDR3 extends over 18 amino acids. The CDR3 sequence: CASSQDSGPSGGGRWQYF. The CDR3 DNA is TGCGCCAGCAGCCAAGATAGTGGGCCTAGCGGAGGGGGGAGGTGGCAGTATTTT.

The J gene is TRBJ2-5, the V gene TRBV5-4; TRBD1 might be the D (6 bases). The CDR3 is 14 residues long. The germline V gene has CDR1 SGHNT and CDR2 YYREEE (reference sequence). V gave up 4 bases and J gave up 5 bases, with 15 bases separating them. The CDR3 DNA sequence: TGTGCCAGCAGCCAACATACAGGGACGGAGACCCAGTACTTC. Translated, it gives CASSQHTGTETQYF.

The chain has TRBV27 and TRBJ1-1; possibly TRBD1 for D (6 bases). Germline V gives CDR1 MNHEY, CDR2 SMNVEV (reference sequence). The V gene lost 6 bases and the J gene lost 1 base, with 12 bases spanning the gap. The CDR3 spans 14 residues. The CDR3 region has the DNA TGTGCCAGCAGCATCGGGGGGGCGAACACTGAAGCTTTCTTT. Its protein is CASSIGGANTEAFF.

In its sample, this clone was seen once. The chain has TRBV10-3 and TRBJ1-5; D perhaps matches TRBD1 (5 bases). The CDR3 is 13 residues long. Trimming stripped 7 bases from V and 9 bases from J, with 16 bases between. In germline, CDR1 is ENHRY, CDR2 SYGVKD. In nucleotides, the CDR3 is TGTGCCATCAAGCCCTTGGGGGGTGGGCCCCAGCATTTT. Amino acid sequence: CAIKPLGGGPQHF.

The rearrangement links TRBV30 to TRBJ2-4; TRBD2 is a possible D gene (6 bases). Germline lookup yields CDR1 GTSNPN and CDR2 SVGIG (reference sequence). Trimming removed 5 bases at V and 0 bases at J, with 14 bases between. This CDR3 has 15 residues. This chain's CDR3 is CAWESPGGAKNIQYF. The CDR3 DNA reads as TGTGCCTGGGAGTCCCCCGGGGGAGCCAAAAACATTCAGTACTTC.

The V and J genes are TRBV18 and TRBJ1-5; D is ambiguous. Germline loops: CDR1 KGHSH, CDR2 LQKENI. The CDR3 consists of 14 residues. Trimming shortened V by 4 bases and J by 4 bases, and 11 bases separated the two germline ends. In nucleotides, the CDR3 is TGTGCCAGCTCACTGGCGGCAGTTAATCAGCCCCAGCATTTT. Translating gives CASSLAAVNQPQHF.

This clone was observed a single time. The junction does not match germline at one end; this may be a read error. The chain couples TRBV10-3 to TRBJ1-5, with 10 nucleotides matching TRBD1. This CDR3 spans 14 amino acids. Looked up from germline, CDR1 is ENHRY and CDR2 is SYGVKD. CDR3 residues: CAISGDRGMGPVGF. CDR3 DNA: TGTGCCATCAGTGGGGACAGGGGAATGGGGCCAGTTGGTTTT.

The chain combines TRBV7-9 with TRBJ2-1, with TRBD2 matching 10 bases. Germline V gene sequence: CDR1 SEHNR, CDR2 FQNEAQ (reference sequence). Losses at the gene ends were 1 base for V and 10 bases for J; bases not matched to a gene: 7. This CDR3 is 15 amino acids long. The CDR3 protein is CASSLGLAGVGEQFF. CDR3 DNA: TGTGCCAGCAGCTTAGGCCTAGCGGGAGTGGGGGAGCAGTTCTTC.

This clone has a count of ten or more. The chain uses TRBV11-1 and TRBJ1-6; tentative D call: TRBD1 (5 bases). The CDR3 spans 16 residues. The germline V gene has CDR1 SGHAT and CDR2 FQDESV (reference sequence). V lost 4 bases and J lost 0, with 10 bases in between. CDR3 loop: CASSSGRSSYNSPLHF. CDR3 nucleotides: TGTGCCAGCAGCTCAGGGCGAAGCTCCTATAATTCACCCCTCCACTTT.

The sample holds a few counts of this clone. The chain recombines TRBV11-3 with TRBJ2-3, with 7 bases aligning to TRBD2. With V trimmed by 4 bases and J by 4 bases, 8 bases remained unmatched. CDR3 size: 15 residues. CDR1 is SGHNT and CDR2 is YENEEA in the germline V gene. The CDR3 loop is CASSSSGRAADTQYF. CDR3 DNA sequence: TGTGCCAGCAGCTCCTCGGGGAGGGCTGCAGATACGCAGTATTTT.